The next 29 T cell receptor beta chains were all read from a single sample in a study of early T cells in non-severe SARS-CoV-2 infection. TCRdb ran MiXCR on the 5' RACE reads and lists one entry per CDR3 protein. Of tens of thousands of distinct CDR3 sequences detected, about 5.2% appear once; the ten largest clones hold around 3.4%. Material for sequencing was whole blood. The source of these receptors is an adult who was a healthcare worker with PCR-confirmed SARS-CoV-2 infection or an uninfected control (not recorded which).

This clonotype was recorded at least ten times. CDR3 coding DNA: TGTGCCAGCAGCTTTAAGTGGGCCGGGACTGGCCCGGATGAGCAGTTCTTC. It specifies CASSFKWAGTGPDEQFF. The chain uses TRBV7-9 and TRBJ2-1; TRBD2 is a possible D gene (6 bases). V was pared by 3 bases and J by 8 bases, with 23 bases between. There are 17 residues in the CDR3. Germline assignment: CDR1 SEHNR and CDR2 FQNEAQ (reference sequence).

This clonotype was counted ten times or more. The J gene is TRBJ2-2, the V gene TRBV5-6; possibly TRBD1 or TRBD2 for D (5 bases each). This CDR3 comprises 16 residues. Germline V gene sequence: CDR1 SGHDT, CDR2 YYEEEE. Trimming took off 1 base at V and 4 bases at J, with 14 bases between the two ends. The CDR3 reads CASSLYGDPITGELFF. The CDR3 coding sequence is TGTGCCAGCAGCTTGTACGGGGACCCGATCACCGGGGAGCTGTTTTTT.

This clonotype showed up many times. J is TRBJ2-7 and V is TRBV5-1; weak D call: TRBD1 (5 bases). From germline, CDR1 is SGHRS and CDR2 YFSETQ. V gave up 7 bases and J gave up 6 bases, with 14 bases separating them. There are 12 residues in the CDR3. CDR3 amino acids: CASYERRGEQYF. The CDR3 DNA is TGCGCCAGCTACGAACGAAGGGGCGAGCAGTACTTC.

In its sample, this clonotype was seen a few times. The V and J genes are TRBV7-2 and TRBJ2-3; the D is unclear. The V and J ends lost 3 bases and 6 bases respectively, with 7 bases between them. Germline CDR1 and CDR2: SGHTA and FQGNSA. This CDR3 is built from 12 residues. The CDR3 coding sequence is TGTGCCAGCAGCTTCTATCGGGATACGCAGTATTTT. Encoded protein: CASSFYRDTQYF.

The chain uses TRBV3-2 and TRBJ2-1. TRBV3-2 corresponds to a pseudogene. This CDR3 contains 14 residues. The CDR3 DNA reads TGTGCCAGCAGCCAAGCGGGTAAGGCCAATGAGCAGTTCTTC. Translated: CASSQAGKANEQFF.

This clonotype came up many times. The V call is TRBV12-3 or TRBV12-4, the J call TRBJ1-2; TRBD1 is a possible D gene (5 bases). The CDR3 contains 13 residues. The V gene lost 3 bases and the J gene lost 4 bases, with 9 bases spanning the gap. The CDR3 here is CASSLTEVYGYTF. The CDR3 DNA reads as TGTGCCAGCAGTTTGACAGAGGTCTATGGCTACACCTTC.

This clonotype was detected many times. The CDR3 reads CASSLKTGLTSYEQYF. For the CDR3, the DNA is TGTGCCAGCAGCTTAAAGACAGGACTTACTTCCTACGAGCAGTACTTC. The V and J genes are TRBV7-2 and TRBJ2-7, with TRBD1 as a possible D gene (6 bases). Trimming removed 2 bases from V and 1 base from J, with 15 bases in between. This CDR3 has 16 amino acids. Germline V gene sequence: CDR1 SGHTA, CDR2 FQGNSA.

Written as DNA, the CDR3 is TGCAGTGCTTTTTCGACGGGGCGGAACACTGAAGCTTTCTTT. It codes for CSAFSTGRNTEAFF. The V gene is TRBV20-1, the J gene TRBJ1-1; possible D gene TRBD1, 5 bases. Germline CDR1 and CDR2: DFQATT and SNEGSKA (reference sequence). V was cut by 5 bases and J by 1 base, with 14 bases left in between. The CDR3 consists of 14 residues.

This chain connects TRBV11-1 to TRBJ2-1; 8 nucleotides agree with TRBD2. The germline gives CDR1 SGHAT, CDR2 FQDESV (reference sequence). This CDR3 has 17 amino acids. The V gene end was trimmed by 5 bases and the J gene end by 1 base; junction bases not matched to a gene: 10. The CDR3 DNA reads as TGTGCCAGCAGCCAACGGGAGGCTAGCGGGTCCTACAATGAGCAGTTCTTC. Protein product: CASSQREASGSYNEQFF.

In its sample, this clonotype was seen many times. The chain is built from TRBV29-1 and TRBJ2-2; no reliable D call. Trimming left V 2 bases short and J 1 base short, with 5 bases between. The CDR3 runs to 13 residues. Germline CDR1 and CDR2: SQVTM and ANQGSEA. CDR3 protein: CSVEPQNTGELFF. CDR3 in DNA: TGCAGCGTTGAACCACAGAACACCGGGGAGCTGTTTTTT.

The chain joins TRBV6-2 or TRBV6-3 to TRBJ2-1; the match to TRBD2 covers 13 bases. Germline V lookup: CDR1 MNHEY, CDR2 SVGEGT. V lost 6 bases, J lost 6 bases, and 11 bases stayed unmatched. The CDR3 loop spans 17 amino acids. This CDR3 reads CASRRTGTSGMVNEQFF. As DNA, the CDR3 is TGTGCCAGCAGACGTACAGGGACTAGCGGGATGGTCAATGAGCAGTTCTTC.

This clonotype was seen a few times. The gene calls are TRBV28 and TRBJ1-6; D remains ambiguous. Trimming took 3 bases from V and 5 from J, leaving 14 bases between them. The CDR3 extends over 16 amino acids. The germline gives CDR1 MDHEN, CDR2 SYDVKM. The CDR3 DNA sequence: TGTGCCAGCAGTTTCCCCAGACGGAGCCATAATTCACCCCTCCACTTT. Protein sequence: CASSFPRRSHNSPLHF.

This clonotype appeared many times. This chain joins TRBV6-2 or TRBV6-3 and TRBJ1-1; D perhaps matches TRBD1 (6 bases). The CDR3 runs 17 residues. The V gene's germline CDR1 is MNHEY and CDR2 SVGEGT. V lost 7 bases and J lost 4, with 25 bases in between. For the CDR3, the DNA is TGTGCCAGCACCCTACCCAGGGGATTGTATGCGGGCACTGAAGCTTTCTTT. Translating gives CASTLPRGLYAGTEAFF.

This clonotype showed up many times. This chain connects TRBV29-1 to TRBJ2-2; TRBD1 matches 7 bases. The germline V gene encodes CDR1 SQVTM and CDR2 ANQGSEA. The CDR3 has 17 residues. V trimming: 1 base; J trimming: 3 bases; junction bases outside the gene matches: 11. This CDR3 is CSVEGGWGTEDTGELFF. CDR3 sequence (DNA): TGCAGCGTTGAAGGAGGTTGGGGGACAGAAGACACCGGGGAGCTGTTTTTT.

This clonotype has a count of ten or more. V is TRBV27 and J is TRBJ1-6; D is unclear. The CDR3 is made up of 13 amino acids. Trimming stripped 1 base from V and 7 bases from J, with 5 bases between. Germline V gene sequence: CDR1 MNHEY, CDR2 SMNVEV (reference sequence). CDR3: CASSLLGNSPLHF. CDR3 sequence (DNA): TGTGCCAGCAGTTTATTAGGGAATTCACCCCTCCACTTT.

This clonotype has a handful of counts. The chain links TRBV7-2 to TRBJ2-1, with D uncertain. The germline CDR1 and CDR2 sequences are SGHTA and FQGNSA. This CDR3 has 13 amino acids. With 3 bases removed from V and 0 bases from J, the gap between germline ends came to 3 bases. CDR3 coding DNA: TGTGCCAGCAGCTTGTACTCCTACAATGAGCAGTTCTTC. Translation: CASSLYSYNEQFF. The entire variable domain, with the rest obtained from reference TRBV7-2 and TRBJ2-1, is as follows: GAGVSQSPSNKVTEKGKDVELRCDPISGHTALYWYRQSLGQGLEFLIYFQGNSAPDKSGLPSDRFSAERTGGSVSTLTIQRTQQEDSAVYLCASSLYSYNEQFFGPGTRLTVL.

The V call is TRBV3-1, the J call TRBJ1-1; 9 bases are a match to TRBD1. The CDR3 sequence is 13 residues long. Per the germline V gene, CDR1 is LGHDT and CDR2 is YNNKEL (reference sequence). Trimming removed 3 bases from V and 8 bases from J; junction bases left unmatched: 4. This chain's CDR3 is CASSHTGTGEAFF. The CDR3 DNA reads as TGTGCCAGCAGCCATACCGGGACAGGGGAAGCTTTCTTT.

This clonotype showed up many times. The V call is TRBV27, the J call TRBJ2-7; 7 bases line up with TRBD2. Germline-derived CDR1 and CDR2 are MNHEY and SMNVEV (reference sequence). With V trimmed by 6 bases and J by 0 bases, 14 bases remained unmatched. The CDR3 runs to 17 residues. The CDR3 loop reads CASSARRGGWGSYEQYF. As DNA, the CDR3 is TGTGCCAGCAGCGCCCGGCGGGGAGGGTGGGGCTCCTACGAGCAGTACTTC.

This clonotype was detected only a few times. The V and J genes are TRBV6-5 and TRBJ2-3; D remains unclear. This CDR3 spans 16 amino acids. V was cut by 2 bases and J by 0 bases, with 12 bases left in between. Looked up from germline, CDR1 is MNHEY and CDR2 is SVGAGI. CDR3 sequence: CASSYLPGSSTDTQYF. The CDR3 nucleotides read TGTGCCAGCAGTTACCTACCCGGCTCAAGCACAGATACGCAGTATTTT.

This clonotype was recorded many times. The chain joins TRBV28 to TRBJ2-7; a possible D gene is TRBD1 (5 bases). CDR3 size: 13 residues. The germline V gene has CDR1 MDHEN and CDR2 SYDVKM. The ends were cut back, 3 bases at V and 3 bases at J, with 9 bases in the middle. CDR3 nucleotides: TGTGCCAGCAGTTTGACAGTTAACTACGAGCAGTACTTC. Translation: CASSLTVNYEQYF. The full variable domain, completed using reference TRBV28 and TRBJ2-7, is DVKVTQSSRYLVKRTGEKVFLECVQDMDHENMFWYRQDPGLGLRLIYFSYDVKMKEKGDIPEGYSVSREKKERFSLILESASTNQTSMYLCASSLTVNYEQYFGPGTRLTVT.

This clonotype was recorded a few times. V gene TRBV4-3 combines with J gene TRBJ2-1; 8 positions match TRBD2. V was pared by 5 bases and J by 0 bases, with 6 bases of the junction left unmatched. In germline, CDR1 is LGHNA, CDR2 YSLEER. The CDR3 has 16 residues. CDR3 residues: CASSSSLAGSYNEQFF. The CDR3 DNA follows: TGCGCCAGCAGCTCTTCCCTAGCGGGCTCCTACAATGAGCAGTTCTTC.

The chain uses TRBV28 and TRBJ1-4; no firm D call. This CDR3 is 16 amino acids long. Germline V gene data show CDR1 as MDHEN and CDR2 as SYDVKM. The germline V and J ends were trimmed by 6 bases and 4 bases, with 18 bases remaining between them. DNA for the CDR3: TGTGCCAGCAGCCTTCAACACACGGAACTTAATGAAAAACTGTTTTTT. It encodes CASSLQHTELNEKLFF.

This clonotype was picked up many times. V usage is TRBV14 and J usage is TRBJ2-7; TRBD2 matches at 14 bases. Germline V CDR1 and CDR2: SGHDN, FVKESK. This CDR3 comprises 15 residues. With 4 bases clipped from V and 6 bases from J, the junction kept 5 bases outside the gene matches. CDR3 sequence: CASSRGLAGGGEQYF. The CDR3 DNA reads as TGTGCCAGCAGCCGCGGACTAGCGGGAGGCGGCGAGCAGTACTTC.

This clonotype appeared many times. V usage is TRBV6-2 or TRBV6-3 and J usage is TRBJ1-5, with D maybe TRBD1 (5 bases). Germline CDR1 and CDR2: MNHEY and SVGEGT. The CDR3 totals 15 residues. The germline V and J ends were trimmed by 6 bases and 1 base, with 13 bases remaining between them. The CDR3 is CASSHQGTSNQPQHF. In DNA, the CDR3 is TGTGCCAGCAGCCACCAGGGAACGAGCAATCAGCCCCAGCATTTT.

This clonotype appeared many times. J is TRBJ2-6 and V is TRBV18; D remains ambiguous. Trimming took off 3 bases at V and 0 bases at J, with 9 bases between the two ends. The germline gives CDR1 KGHSH, CDR2 LQKENI. This CDR3 region has 16 residues. This CDR3 is CASSPSQISGANVLTF. The CDR3, as DNA: TGTGCCAGCTCACCTTCCCAGATCTCTGGGGCCAACGTCCTGACTTTC.

This clonotype was counted many times. The chain links TRBV10-2 to TRBJ2-1; 9 nucleotides align to TRBD2. V was pared by 6 bases and J by 3 bases, with 3 bases of the junction left unmatched. Germline loops: CDR1 WSHSY, CDR2 SAAADI. The CDR3 consists of 14 residues. The CDR3 here is CASSFSGGYNEQFF. In DNA, the CDR3 is TGCGCCAGCAGCTTTAGCGGGGGCTACAATGAGCAGTTCTTC.

This clonotype appeared a few times. V gene TRBV29-1 combines with J gene TRBJ2-5, with 7 bases lining up with TRBD2. This CDR3 has 14 amino acids. V was pared by 3 bases and J by 5 bases, with 9 bases of the junction left unmatched. Germline V gene data show CDR1 as SQVTM and CDR2 as ANQGSEA. The CDR3 region is CSVEWQGGKETQYF. The DNA of the CDR3 is TGCAGCGTTGAGTGGCAGGGAGGGAAGGAGACCCAGTACTTC. Complete variable domain (other parts from reference TRBV29-1 and TRBJ2-5): SAVISQKPSRDICQRGTSLTIQCQVDSQVTMMFWYRQQPGQSLTLIATANQGSEATYESGFVIDKFPISRPNLTFSTLTVSNMSPEDSSIYLCSVEWQGGKETQYFGPGTRLLVL.

Only a few counts were recorded for this clonotype. The chain links TRBV7-6 to TRBJ1-6; 7 positions match TRBD1. Germline V lookup: CDR1 SGHVS, CDR2 FNYEAQ. CDR3 length: 15 amino acids. V was clipped by 1 base and J by 7 bases; unmatched bases: 4. In DNA form, the CDR3 reads TGTGCCAGCAGCTTAGAATGGGACAGAAATTCACCCCTCCACTTT. Translation: CASSLEWDRNSPLHF.

This clonotype was seen a handful of times. The rearrangement uses TRBV6-2 or TRBV6-3 and TRBJ2-1; 7 nucleotides line up with TRBD1. The CDR3 loop spans 15 amino acids. J lost 0 bases, V lost 7 bases, and 6 bases had no gene match. Germline lookup yields CDR1 MNHEY and CDR2 SVGEGT. In DNA, the CDR3 is TGTGCCAGCACCTTAGGGACAGCCTCCTACAATGAGCAGTTCTTC. It yields the protein CASTLGTASYNEQFF.